This is a list of T cell receptor beta chains from one sample in a study of beta chain features in type 1 diabetes. TCRdb keeps only in-frame clones here, not all; method: immunoSEQ multiplex PCR. This table has 500,000 to 800,000 clones, roughly 12% appearing once. The specimen sequenced was naive CD4+ T cells from blood. These receptors were collected from a man aged 30 to 39 with type 1 diabetes. The CDR3 runs from the conserved cysteine through the conserved F or W. The D gene is left open where the match is weak. Not every row has a clone size; where given, it reads once, few, many or a size class.

J gene,V gene,clone size,D gene,CDR3 length,CDR3 DNA,CDR3 protein
TRBJ1-1,TRBV18,NA,NA,13,TGTGCCAGCTCAGAGTCAAGGAGCACTGAAGCTTTCTTT,CASSESRSTEAFF
TRBJ1-6,TRBV7-2,few,TRBD1,16,TGTGCCAGCAGCTTAGCGGGACAGGGCCTGAATTCACCCCTCCACTTT,CASSLAGQGLNSPLHF
TRBJ2-7,TRBV18,few,NA,13,TGTGCCAGCTCATTGACAGATTCCTACGAGCAGTACTTC,CASSLTDSYEQYF
TRBJ2-3,TRBV20-1,NA,TRBD1,11,TGCAGTGCTAGAGACCGGGACAGGGCGCATTTT,CSARDRDRAHF
TRBJ1-5,TRBV18,NA,TRBD1,17,TGTGCCAGCTCACCCGATACCCTCGGGACAGTGAATCAGCCCCAGCATTTT,CASSPDTLGTVNQPQHF
TRBJ1-2,TRBV2,NA,TRBD1,14,TGTGCCAGCAGGGAGACAGGGGTTGAATATGGCTACACCTTC,CASRETGVEYGYTF
TRBJ2-3,TRBV4-3,few,NA,20,TGCGCCAGCAGCCCACGGATCGCCGTGGGGACCCTCAAAGAGGCAGATACGCAGTATTTT,CASSPRIAVGTLKEADTQYF
TRBJ2-5,TRBV4-2,NA,NA,18,TGTGCCAGCAGCCACCCCACGGAGAAGGACTACCCCCAAGAGACCCAGTACTTC,CASSHPTEKDYPQETQYF
TRBJ2-6,TRBV7-2,NA,NA,15,TGTGCCAGCAGACCTCAGTTCTCTGGGGCCAACGTCCTGACTTTC,CASRPQFSGANVLTF
TRBJ1-2,TRBV9,NA,NA,13,TGTGCCAGCAGCCTGGTGGGGAACTATGGCTACACCTTC,CASSLVGNYGYTF
TRBJ2-2,TRBV4-3,NA,NA,13,TGCGCCAGCAGCCCCCTCGGCACCGGGGAGCTGTTTTTT,CASSPLGTGELFF
TRBJ1-2,TRBV19,few,NA,12,TGTGCCAGTAGTATGGGGGACTATGGCTACACCTTC,CASSMGDYGYTF
TRBJ2-7,TRBV29-1,NA,NA,15,TGCAGCGTTGATTACCGGGACAGCGGGGCCTACGAGCAGTACTTC,CSVDYRDSGAYEQYF
TRBJ2-3,TRBV4-2,NA,TRBD2,16,TGTGCCAGCAGCCCGAAAATGGGACTAGTGATAGATACGCAGTATTTT,CASSPKMGLVIDTQYF
TRBJ1-5,TRBV30,NA,NA,13,TGTGCCTGGAGTGCACGGGGCAATCAGCCCCAGCATTTT,CAWSARGNQPQHF
TRBJ2-5,TRBV7-2,NA,NA,15,TGTGCCAGCAGCTTAGGCGGGCGGAGAGGGGAGACCCAGTACTTC,CASSLGGRRGETQYF
TRBJ2-5,TRBV5-1,NA,NA,15,TGCGCCAGCAGCGGGGCACTCAGGGGCCAAGAGACCCAGTACTTC,CASSGALRGQETQYF